The 2 T cell receptor beta chains given below trace back to one sample, sequenced in a study of OX40 agonist ivuxolimab in advanced cancers. Only in-frame clones appear in the TCRdb table, and some are missing; sequencing was by immunoSEQ multiplex PCR. This table holds 75,000 to 95,000 clones, 70% to 90% found once. The sample in question was CD4+ or CD8+ T cells sorted from blood, obtained in a trial of the OX40 agonist ivuxolimab. Every receptor here comes from an adult with an advanced solid tumor such as melanoma, head and neck, liver or kidney cancer.

The rearrangement joins TRBV11-2 to TRBJ2-1; TRBD1 agrees at 7 bases. The V gene end was trimmed by 5 bases and the J gene end by 4 bases; junction bases not matched to a gene: 11. This CDR3 has 16 residues. Germline V lookup: CDR1 SGHAT, CDR2 FQNNGV. CDR3 in DNA: TGTGCCAGCAGCACCCGGCCCGGGACAGTTTACAATGAGCAGTTCTTC. Amino acid sequence: CASSTRPGTVYNEQFF.

This chain links TRBV5-1 with TRBJ2-7; no clear D gene. This CDR3 comprises 13 residues. V lost 0 bases to trimming and J lost 3 bases, with 7 bases between them. Germline lookup yields CDR1 SGHRS and CDR2 YFSETQ. The CDR3, as DNA: TGCGCCAGCAGCTTGGAGGGATACTACGAGCAGTACTTC. This gives the protein CASSLEGYYEQYF.